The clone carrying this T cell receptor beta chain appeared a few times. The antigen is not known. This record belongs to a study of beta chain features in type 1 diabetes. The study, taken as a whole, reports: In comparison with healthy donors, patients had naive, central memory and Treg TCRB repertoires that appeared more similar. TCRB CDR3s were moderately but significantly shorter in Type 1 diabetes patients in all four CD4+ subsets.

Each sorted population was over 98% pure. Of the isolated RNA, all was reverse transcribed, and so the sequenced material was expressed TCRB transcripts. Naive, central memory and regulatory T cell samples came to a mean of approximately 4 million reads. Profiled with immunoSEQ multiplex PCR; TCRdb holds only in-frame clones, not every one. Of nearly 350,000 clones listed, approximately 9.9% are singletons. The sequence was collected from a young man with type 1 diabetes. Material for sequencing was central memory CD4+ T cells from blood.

The CDR3 DNA sequence: TGTGCCAGCGGGGACTACACAGATACGCAGTATTTT. Translation: CASGDYTDTQYF. V gene TRBV7-2 combines with J gene TRBJ2-3, with 7 bases that match TRBD2. After removal of 8 bases from V and 2 bases from J, the junction contained 1 base not matched to a gene. The CDR3 consists of 12 residues. Germline assignment: CDR1 SGHTA and CDR2 FQGNSA.